This TCR beta chain is drawn from a study of cytomegalovirus exposure and HLA in healthy donors. Germline values: CDR1 MNHEY, CDR2 SMNVEV (reference sequence). The CDR3 loop spans 15 amino acids. The ends were cut back, 5 bases at V and 0 bases at J, with 8 bases in the middle. PCR employed 60 Vbeta and 13 Jbeta primers. TCRdb's table, derived via immunoSEQ multiplex PCR, lists solely in-frame clones and lacks some. Among 85,000 to 95,000 clones listed, around 70% were seen once. Concerning this clone itself: What it recognizes is unknown.

Study results and caveats: A missense DCLRE1C variant was associated with V- and J-gene trimming of TCR beta chains in a later analysis, and an independent cohort replicated the association.

This clonotype was obtained from a man younger than 40 in good health and CMV-seropositive. The chain joins TRBV27 to TRBJ2-6; D unclear. The sample taken for sequencing was PBMCs. The CDR3 DNA reads TGTGCCAGCAGTCCCTCTTTCTCTGGGGCCAACGTCCTGACTTTC. Protein product: CASSPSFSGANVLTF.